These T cell receptor beta chains were read from a single sample in a study of cytomegalovirus exposure and HLA in healthy donors. Using immunoSEQ multiplex PCR, the repertoire was profiled, and TCRdb retains in-frame clones only, with some absent. Of some 120,000 clones in the sample, around 90% were seen once. The sequenced sample was PBMCs. The receptors here all came from a young woman in good health and CMV-seronegative. The conserved cysteine and the conserved F or W are not part of the CDR3 here. A D gene is named only where the DNA matches it firmly.

V gene: TRBV10-1; J gene: TRBJ2-7; D gene: TRBD1; CDR3 protein: ASRTWTGYEQY
V gene: TRBV14; J gene: TRBJ1-2; D gene: .; CDR3 protein: ASSTYGGGYT
V gene: TRBV6-1; J gene: TRBJ1-2; D gene: .; CDR3 protein: ASSNTGYGYT
V gene: TRBV2; J gene: TRBJ1-5; D gene: .; CDR3 protein: ASSGSGLYNQPQH
V gene: TRBV10-2; J gene: TRBJ2-7; D gene: TRBD1; CDR3 protein: ASRSQQGAGEQY
V gene: TRBV5-8; J gene: TRBJ2-7; D gene: .; CDR3 protein: ASSLGLTDYEQY
V gene: TRBV6-5; J gene: TRBJ2-3; D gene: TRBD2; CDR3 protein: ASSNLAGVWDTQY
V gene: TRBV27; J gene: TRBJ2-6; D gene: .; CDR3 protein: ASSPRGSGANVLT
V gene: TRBV14; J gene: TRBJ2-7; D gene: .; CDR3 protein: ASSEVTGSSYEQY
V gene: TRBV9; J gene: TRBJ2-1; D gene: TRBD2; CDR3 protein: ASSPTTSGGNEQF
V gene: TRBV18; J gene: TRBJ1-1; D gene: .; CDR3 protein: ASSPLKGDTEAF
V gene: TRBV28; J gene: TRBJ2-1; D gene: TRBD2; CDR3 protein: ASRPGGASGGEQF
V gene: TRBV6-5; J gene: TRBJ1-2; D gene: .; CDR3 protein: ASSYSQNYGYT
V gene: TRBV4-3; J gene: TRBJ2-7; D gene: TRBD1; CDR3 protein: ASSQGRAGGYEQY
V gene: TRBV11-1; J gene: TRBJ2-2; D gene: TRBD1; CDR3 protein: ASSSRQGAHGELF
V gene: TRBV25-1; J gene: TRBJ1-4; D gene: .; CDR3 protein: ASSDPGHPPGKLF
V gene: TRBV28; J gene: TRBJ1-5; D gene: .; CDR3 protein: ASSWGGGQPQH
V gene: TRBV6-1; J gene: TRBJ1-5; D gene: TRBD1; CDR3 protein: ASSRTGYSNQPQH
V gene: TRBV18; J gene: TRBJ1-1; D gene: .; CDR3 protein: ASSPQDRNTEAF
V gene: TRBV30; J gene: TRBJ2-1; D gene: .; CDR3 protein: AWSIPQGGPSYNEQF
V gene: TRBV6-5; J gene: TRBJ2-7; D gene: TRBD1; CDR3 protein: ASSPQGASRLPY
V gene: TRBV27; J gene: TRBJ2-1; D gene: .; CDR3 protein: ASGGHPYNEQF